Listed below are T cell receptor beta chains from one sample, sequenced in a study of blood T cell repertoires in COVID-19. Data came from immunoSEQ multiplex PCR; TCRdb stores just in-frame clones and leaves some out. The data hold around 97,000 clones, with 84% observed a single time. Sequenced sample: peripheral blood. These receptors all stem from a human donor in a cohort sampled during active or convalescent COVID-19. CDR3s include the opening cysteine and the closing phenylalanine or tryptophan. The order of the fields is CDR3 protein, CDR3 DNA, J gene, V gene, D gene, CDR3 length, clone size. D genes are given only for firm matches. Only some rows state a clone size, as once, few, many or a class for expanded clones.

CDR3 protein: CASSPRVHHGDQPQHF
CDR3 DNA: TGTGCCAGCAGCCCACGGGTGCACCATGGCGATCAGCCCCAGCATTTT
J gene: TRBJ1-5
V gene: TRBV7-2
D gene: NA
CDR3 length: 16
clone size: NA

CDR3 protein: CASSQGQDRVSDGYTF
CDR3 DNA: TGCGCCAGCAGCCAAGGGCAGGACAGGGTCTCCGATGGCTACACCTTC
J gene: TRBJ1-2
V gene: TRBV4-1
D gene: TRBD1
CDR3 length: 16
clone size: NA

CDR3 protein: CASSLAGGTYEQYF
CDR3 DNA: TGTGCCAGCAGCTTAGCGGGGGGGACCTACGAGCAGTACTTC
J gene: TRBJ2-7
V gene: TRBV7-9
D gene: TRBD2
CDR3 length: 14
clone size: NA

CDR3 protein: CSATPEETQYF
CDR3 DNA: TGCAGTGCTACCCCGGAGGAGACCCAGTACTTC
J gene: TRBJ2-5
V gene: TRBV20-1
D gene: NA
CDR3 length: 11
clone size: NA

CDR3 protein: CASSVTVNTEAFF
CDR3 DNA: TGTGCCAGCAGCGTGACAGTGAACACTGAAGCTTTCTTT
J gene: TRBJ1-1
V gene: TRBV5-4
D gene: NA
CDR3 length: 13
clone size: NA

CDR3 protein: CRAGANTEAFF
CDR3 DNA: TGCAGAGCTGGGGCGAACACTGAAGCTTTCTTT
J gene: TRBJ1-1
V gene: TRBV20-1
D gene: NA
CDR3 length: 11
clone size: NA

CDR3 protein: CASSLRLNTGELFF
CDR3 DNA: TGTGCCAGCAGCCTTCGACTGAACACCGGGGAGCTGTTTTTT
J gene: TRBJ2-2
V gene: TRBV3-1/TRBV3-2
D gene: NA
CDR3 length: 14
clone size: NA

CDR3 protein: CASSQGGAQGAGTDTQYF
CDR3 DNA: TGCGCCAGCAGCCAAGGAGGAGCCCAGGGGGCTGGCACAGATACGCAGTATTTT
J gene: TRBJ2-3
V gene: TRBV4-1
D gene: TRBD1
CDR3 length: 18
clone size: NA

CDR3 protein: CASSTPETGGPEQYF
CDR3 DNA: TGTGCCAGCAGCACCCCTGAGACAGGGGGCCCCGAGCAGTACTTC
J gene: TRBJ2-7
V gene: TRBV13
D gene: TRBD1
CDR3 length: 15
clone size: NA

CDR3 protein: CASSPLGVRETQYF
CDR3 DNA: TGTGCCAGCAGTCCCCTAGGGGTACGAGAGACCCAGTACTTC
J gene: TRBJ2-5
V gene: TRBV5-6
D gene: NA
CDR3 length: 14
clone size: NA

CDR3 protein: CASSEQFNQPQHF
CDR3 DNA: TGTGCCAGCTCGGAGCAGTTCAATCAGCCCCAGCATTTT
J gene: TRBJ1-5
V gene: TRBV27
D gene: NA
CDR3 length: 13
clone size: few

CDR3 protein: CASSPHRGNHGYTF
CDR3 DNA: TGTGCCAGCAGTCCCCACAGGGGTAATCATGGCTACACCTTC
J gene: TRBJ1-2
V gene: TRBV25-1
D gene: TRBD1
CDR3 length: 14
clone size: NA

CDR3 protein: CATSERTGSNEKLFF
CDR3 DNA: TGTGCCACCAGTGAACGGACAGGGAGTAATGAAAAACTGTTTTTT
J gene: TRBJ1-4
V gene: TRBV24-1
D gene: TRBD1
CDR3 length: 15
clone size: NA

CDR3 protein: CASKDRADRDGSPLHF
CDR3 DNA: TGCGCCAGCAAGGATCGAGCGGACAGGGATGGTTCACCCCTCCACTTT
J gene: TRBJ1-6
V gene: TRBV10-2
D gene: TRBD1
CDR3 length: 16
clone size: NA

CDR3 protein: CASRAAPNTGELFF
CDR3 DNA: TGTGCCAGCAGGGCTGCCCCGAACACCGGGGAGCTGTTTTTT
J gene: TRBJ2-2
V gene: TRBV7-3
D gene: NA
CDR3 length: 14
clone size: once

CDR3 protein: CASSSIGTTWAFF
CDR3 DNA: TGTGCCAGCAGTTCCATCGGGACAACTTGGGCTTTCTTT
J gene: TRBJ1-1
V gene: TRBV6-6
D gene: NA
CDR3 length: 13
clone size: NA

CDR3 protein: CASSIIGRGDTQYF
CDR3 DNA: TGTGCCAGTAGTATAATAGGAAGAGGGGATACGCAGTATTTT
J gene: TRBJ2-3
V gene: TRBV19
D gene: NA
CDR3 length: 14
clone size: NA

CDR3 protein: CASSIDRGPNSPLHF
CDR3 DNA: TGTGCCAGCAGTATTGACAGGGGGCCGAATTCACCCCTCCACTTT
J gene: TRBJ1-6
V gene: TRBV7-2
D gene: TRBD1
CDR3 length: 15
clone size: NA

CDR3 protein: CASSRDRGIVETQYF
CDR3 DNA: TGCGCCAGCAGCCGGGACAGGGGTATAGTTGAGACCCAGTACTTC
J gene: TRBJ2-5
V gene: TRBV4-3
D gene: TRBD1
CDR3 length: 15
clone size: NA

CDR3 protein: CASSSLGSNTEAFF
CDR3 DNA: TGTGCCAGCAGCTCCCTGGGTAGCAACACTGAAGCTTTCTTT
J gene: TRBJ1-1
V gene: TRBV11-2
D gene: NA
CDR3 length: 14
clone size: NA

CDR3 protein: CASSLIGGPTSTDTQYF
CDR3 DNA: TGTGCCAGCAGCTTAATCGGCGGTCCGACTAGCACAGATACGCAGTATTTT
J gene: TRBJ2-3
V gene: TRBV7-3
D gene: NA
CDR3 length: 17
clone size: NA

CDR3 protein: CASSPDRDQPQHF
CDR3 DNA: TGCGCCAGCAGCCCGGACAGAGATCAGCCCCAGCATTTT
J gene: TRBJ1-5
V gene: TRBV4-3
D gene: NA
CDR3 length: 13
clone size: NA

CDR3 protein: CATTSLGSGELFF
CDR3 DNA: TGTGCCACCACTAGCTTGGGGTCCGGGGAGCTGTTTTTT
J gene: TRBJ2-2
V gene: TRBV24-1
D gene: NA
CDR3 length: 13
clone size: NA

CDR3 protein: CASSSRDRYYGYTF
CDR3 DNA: TGTGCCAGCAGTAGCCGGGACAGGTACTATGGCTACACCTTC
J gene: TRBJ1-2
V gene: TRBV6-5
D gene: TRBD1
CDR3 length: 14
clone size: NA

CDR3 protein: CASSLLNYGYTF
CDR3 DNA: TGTGCCAGCAGTTTATTAAACTATGGCTACACCTTC
J gene: TRBJ1-2
V gene: TRBV6-5
D gene: NA
CDR3 length: 12
clone size: NA

CDR3 protein: CASSLAGSGREKLFF
CDR3 DNA: TGCGCCAGCAGCTTGGCCGGCAGCGGCCGCGAAAAACTGTTTTTT
J gene: TRBJ1-4
V gene: TRBV5-1
D gene: NA
CDR3 length: 15
clone size: once

CDR3 protein: CATAGGPNPTTDTQYF
CDR3 DNA: TGTGCCACCGCGGGGGGGCCTAACCCAACCACAGATACGCAGTATTTT
J gene: TRBJ2-3
V gene: TRBV24-1
D gene: TRBD2
CDR3 length: 16
clone size: NA

CDR3 protein: CASSLEDTQYF
CDR3 DNA: TGCGCCAGCAGCCTTGAGGATACGCAGTATTTT
J gene: TRBJ2-3
V gene: TRBV4-1
D gene: NA
CDR3 length: 11
clone size: NA

CDR3 protein: CASSPGLAGINETQYF
CDR3 DNA: TGTGCCAGCAGCCCGGGACTAGCGGGGATAAATGAGACCCAGTACTTC
J gene: TRBJ2-5
V gene: TRBV7-2
D gene: TRBD2
CDR3 length: 16
clone size: NA

CDR3 protein: CASSPPKTGAHGYTF
CDR3 DNA: TGTGCCAGCTCACCACCGAAAACAGGGGCCCATGGCTACACCTTC
J gene: TRBJ1-2
V gene: TRBV18
D gene: TRBD1
CDR3 length: 15
clone size: few

CDR3 protein: CASSLGFAGGPYEQYF
CDR3 DNA: TGTGCCAGCAGCTTGGGCTTCGCGGGGGGGCCCTACGAGCAGTACTTC
J gene: TRBJ2-7
V gene: TRBV5-6
D gene: TRBD2
CDR3 length: 16
clone size: NA

CDR3 protein: CSASSGGGGELFF
CDR3 DNA: TGCAGCGCCAGTAGCGGGGGTGGCGGGGAGCTGTTTTTT
J gene: TRBJ2-2
V gene: TRBV29-1
D gene: TRBD2
CDR3 length: 13
clone size: NA

CDR3 protein: CASGPPGQMNTEAFF
CDR3 DNA: TGTGCTAGTGGGCCCCCGGGACAGATGAACACTGAAGCTTTCTTT
J gene: TRBJ1-1
V gene: TRBV12-5
D gene: TRBD1
CDR3 length: 15
clone size: NA

CDR3 protein: CASTSVASSYNEQFF
CDR3 DNA: TGTGCCAGCACTTCCGTAGCGAGCTCCTACAATGAGCAGTTCTTC
J gene: TRBJ2-1
V gene: TRBV27
D gene: NA
CDR3 length: 15
clone size: NA

CDR3 protein: CASSQDGTGGRGYTF
CDR3 DNA: TGTGCCAGCAGCCAAGATGGGACAGGGGGACGTGGCTACACCTTC
J gene: TRBJ1-2
V gene: TRBV3-1/TRBV3-2
D gene: TRBD1
CDR3 length: 15
clone size: NA

CDR3 protein: CAISEAGGSGYTF
CDR3 DNA: TGTGCCATCAGTGAAGCGGGGGGAAGTGGCTACACCTTC
J gene: TRBJ1-2
V gene: TRBV10-3
D gene: NA
CDR3 length: 13
clone size: once

CDR3 protein: CASRYDRVQPGELFF
CDR3 DNA: TGTGCCAGCAGATATGACAGGGTCCAACCCGGGGAGCTGTTTTTT
J gene: TRBJ2-2
V gene: TRBV5-5
D gene: TRBD1
CDR3 length: 15
clone size: NA

CDR3 protein: CATNPQDLEAGELFF
CDR3 DNA: TGTGCCACCAATCCCCAAGATCTGGAGGCCGGGGAGCTGTTTTTT
J gene: TRBJ2-2
V gene: TRBV24-1
D gene: NA
CDR3 length: 15
clone size: NA

CDR3 protein: CASSLTGNEQFF
CDR3 DNA: TGTGCCAGCAGTTTAACAGGGAATGAGCAGTTCTTC
J gene: TRBJ2-1
V gene: TRBV27
D gene: NA
CDR3 length: 12
clone size: NA

CDR3 protein: CASSWGGLAGWDTGELFF
CDR3 DNA: TGTGCCAGCAGCTGGGGGGGACTAGCGGGCTGGGACACCGGGGAGCTGTTTTTT
J gene: TRBJ2-2
V gene: TRBV5-6
D gene: TRBD2
CDR3 length: 18
clone size: once

CDR3 protein: CASSPSWDRAYNEQFF
CDR3 DNA: TGTGCCAGCAGCCCTAGCTGGGACAGGGCCTACAATGAGCAGTTCTTC
J gene: TRBJ2-1
V gene: TRBV7-6
D gene: TRBD1
CDR3 length: 16
clone size: NA

CDR3 protein: CASTRAGKGYTF
CDR3 DNA: TGTGCCAGCACTCGGGCAGGGAAGGGCTACACCTTC
J gene: TRBJ1-2
V gene: TRBV3-1/TRBV3-2
D gene: NA
CDR3 length: 12
clone size: NA